A single sample is the source of the 23 T cell receptor beta chains below, sequenced in a study of blood T cell repertoires in COVID-19. Clones were read by immunoSEQ multiplex PCR, and TCRdb kept only the in-frame ones, dropping some. Counted here are about 59,000 clones, 60% to 85% occurring once; the ten biggest clones make up approximately 3%. Sequenced: peripheral blood. The receptors originated from a man in his sixties with acute or convalescent COVID-19.

The chain joins TRBV19 to TRBJ2-7; 8 bases fit TRBD1. The CDR3 has 14 amino acids. Germline V gene lookup returns CDR1 LNHDA and CDR2 SQIVND (reference sequence). V was clipped by 4 bases and J by 0 bases; unmatched bases: 2. For the CDR3, the DNA is TGTGCCAGTAGTACAGGGGGCCCCTCCTACGAGCAGTACTTC. This codes for CASSTGGPSYEQYF.

The chain employs TRBV6-5 and TRBJ2-7, with 9 bases fitting TRBD2. Germline V gives CDR1 MNHEY, CDR2 SVGAGI. The CDR3 extends over 14 amino acids. J was trimmed by 4 bases and V by 4 bases; bases with no gene match: 5. The CDR3: CASSLAGGPYEQYF. The CDR3 coding sequence is TGTGCCAGCAGTTTGGCGGGGGGGCCATACGAGCAGTACTTC.

The chain carries TRBV6-6 and TRBJ1-1, with unresolved D. Germline lookup yields CDR1 MNHNY and CDR2 SVGAGI (reference sequence). This CDR3 contains 15 residues. Trimming removed 8 bases at V and 4 bases at J, with 20 bases between. CDR3 in DNA: TGTGCCAGCTTGCGGGCCCTGGAAGGGTCCACTGAAGCTTTCTTT. Translation: CASLRALEGSTEAFF.

The chain combines TRBV5-1 with TRBJ1-1; 9 bases line up with TRBD1. CDR1 SGHRS and CDR2 YFSETQ come from the germline V gene. V dropped 0 bases and J dropped 3; count of bases not matched to a gene: 15. The CDR3 totals 19 residues. CDR3 bases: TGCGCCAGCAGCTTGGTCGCCCATGGGACAGGGATTGTAGACACTGAAGCTTTCTTT. It specifies CASSLVAHGTGIVDTEAFF.

This clone was recorded a few times. The chain has TRBV2 and TRBJ1-5, with 9 bases lining up with TRBD1. The CDR3 spans 17 residues. CDR1 and CDR2 (germline): SNHLY, FYNNEI. V trimming: 3 bases; J trimming: 6 bases; junction bases outside the gene matches: 12. In nucleotides, the CDR3 is TGTGCCAGCAGTGAGCACCCCGGGACAGGGAGTGTTCAGCCCCAGCATTTT. It encodes CASSEHPGTGSVQPQHF.

The V gene is TRBV9, the J gene TRBJ2-7; D is uncertain. This CDR3 contains 14 residues. Germline CDR1 is SGDLS and CDR2 is YYNGEE. With 10 bases removed from V and 0 bases from J, the gap between germline ends came to 17 bases. CDR3 residues: CASLHAAISYEQYF. CDR3 nucleotides: TGTGCCTCTTTGCATGCGGCGATCTCCTACGAGCAGTACTTC.

This clone was detected a few times. The chain recombines TRBV4-2 with TRBJ1-6; D is uncertain. Germline CDR1 and CDR2: LGHNA and YNFKEQ. This CDR3 contains 13 residues. V lost 1 base, J lost 11 bases, and 9 bases lay in between. The CDR3 spells CASSQGGGTPLHF. The CDR3 DNA is TGTGCCAGCAGCCAAGGGGGAGGGACACCCCTCCACTTT.

The genes are TRBV4-1 and TRBJ2-2; the D gene is possibly TRBD1 (6 bases). V lost 4 bases to trimming and J lost 7 bases, with 22 bases between them. The CDR3 is made up of 17 amino acids. The germline gives CDR1 MGHRA, CDR2 YSYEKL. The CDR3 bases are TGCGCCAGCAGCCGGGGGCAGGGTCTATTCCGCGGCGGGGAGCTGTTTTTT. Its translation is CASSRGQGLFRGGELFF.

This rearrangement joins TRBV5-1 to TRBJ1-3; D not resolved. This CDR3 region has 13 residues. V lost 4 bases and J lost 1, with 6 bases in between. CDR1 and CDR2 (germline): SGHRS, YFSETQ. The CDR3 DNA is TGCGCCAGCAGCAGGGAGTCTGGAAACACCATATATTTT. It yields the protein CASSRESGNTIYF.

This clone was counted a few times. V and J are TRBV14 and TRBJ2-7; the match to TRBD1 covers 8 bases. With 1 base clipped from V and 1 base from J, the junction kept 9 bases outside the gene matches. This CDR3 has 17 amino acids. Per germline, CDR1 SGHDN and CDR2 FVKESK. As DNA, the CDR3 is TGTGCCAGCAGCCAAGCCCACTTACAGGGGGGATCCTACGAGCAGTACTTC. Protein: CASSQAHLQGGSYEQYF.

This clone was seen more than once but under ten times. This chain connects TRBV7-9 to TRBJ1-2; 10 bases map to TRBD1. The CDR3 covers 13 residues. The germline V gene has CDR1 SEHNR and CDR2 FQNEAQ (reference sequence). The V and J ends lost 4 bases and 7 bases, in that order; junction bases with no gene match: 3. This CDR3 reads CASSSRDRGGYTF. CDR3 in DNA: TGTGCCAGCAGCTCGCGGGACAGGGGTGGCTACACCTTC.

About this clone itself: Other DNA sequences in the sample encode the same CDR3. The chain couples TRBV7-9 to TRBJ1-1; 8 positions agree with TRBD1. The germline V gene encodes CDR1 SEHNR and CDR2 FQNEAQ (reference sequence). The CDR3 is made up of 13 amino acids. The J segment lost 4 bases and the V segment lost 4 bases, leaving 2 bases of the junction unmatched. The DNA for the CDR3 is TGTGCCAGCAGCTCACAGGGGGGCACTGAAGCTTTCTTT. This sequence encodes CASSSQGGTEAFF.

A few counts support this clone. The chain carries TRBV5-6 and TRBJ2-7, with a tentative D call TRBD1 (6 bases). V dropped 0 bases and J dropped 6 bases, with 13 bases sitting between them. This CDR3 has 14 residues. Germline assignment: CDR1 SGHDT and CDR2 YYEEEE. DNA for the CDR3: TGTGCCAGCAGCTTGGGAGGGACAAATTCCGAGCAGTACTTC. This gives the protein CASSLGGTNSEQYF.

This chain links TRBV5-5 with TRBJ2-5; D call uncertain. The CDR3 totals 15 residues. V was trimmed by 0 bases and J by 1 base, leaving 10 bases between them. From germline, CDR1 is SGHKS and CDR2 YYEKEE (reference sequence). The CDR3 spells CASSLAVSVQETQYF. The CDR3 DNA sequence: TGTGCCAGCAGCTTGGCAGTTTCCGTCCAAGAGACCCAGTACTTC.

CDR3 residues: CASSQRLGDTEAFF. CDR3 DNA sequence: TGTGCCAGCAGCCAGAGGTTAGGGGACACTGAAGCTTTCTTT. The chain employs TRBV4-2 and TRBJ1-1; D possibly corresponds to TRBD1 (5 bases). V shed 3 bases and J shed 3 bases, with 11 bases lying between them. The CDR3 totals 14 residues. Germline assignment: CDR1 LGHNA and CDR2 YNFKEQ.

This chain uses TRBV6-1 with TRBJ1-1; TRBD1 aligns across 9 bases. This CDR3 has 19 residues. The junction had 16 bases not matched to a gene; V was cut back by 0 bases and J by 5 bases. Germline assignment: CDR1 MNHNS and CDR2 SASEGT. The CDR3 reads CASSEAGGGQGFIGTEAFF. The DNA for the CDR3 is TGTGCCAGCAGTGAAGCAGGGGGCGGACAGGGGTTCATCGGAACTGAAGCTTTCTTT.

The chain recombines TRBV7-2 with TRBJ1-2, with 8 bases fitting TRBD1. Losses at the gene ends were 5 bases for V and 5 bases for J; bases not matched to a gene: 10. The V gene's germline CDR1 is SGHTA and CDR2 FQGNSA. This CDR3 spans 15 amino acids. The CDR3 DNA sequence: TGTGCCAGCAGCGTCGCCCAGGGGGCAGGGTATGGCTACACCTTC. Translating it yields CASSVAQGAGYGYTF. The full variable domain, with the rest looked up from reference TRBV7-2 and TRBJ1-2, is GAGVSQSPSNKVTEKGKDVELRCDPISGHTALYWYRQSLGQGLEFLIYFQGNSAPDKSGLPSDRFSAERTGGSVSTLTIQRTQQEDSAVYLCASSVAQGAGYGYTFGSGTRLTVV.

The V call is TRBV6-5, the J call TRBJ2-5; 7 bases are a match to TRBD1. The J segment lost 4 bases and the V segment lost 6 bases, leaving 11 bases of the junction unmatched. The germline V gene encodes CDR1 MNHEY and CDR2 SVGAGI. The CDR3 length is 15 residues. Here the CDR3 DNA reads TGTGCCAGCAGATTGGGACAGAGGGTTGGAGAGACCCAGTACTTC. Translated: CASRLGQRVGETQYF.

The V gene is TRBV5-1, the J gene TRBJ2-6, with a possible D match to TRBD1 (6 bases). CDR3 length: 17 residues. Germline CDR1 SGHRS, CDR2 YFSETQ. Trimming cost V 3 bases and J 0 bases, with 13 bases left between them. In DNA form, the CDR3 reads TGCGCCAGCAGCTCTGCCGGGACACCCTCTGGGGCCAACGTCCTGACTTTC. This translates into CASSSAGTPSGANVLTF.

The rearrangement links TRBV14 to TRBJ1-6; D not certain. V was trimmed by 1 base and J by 1 base, leaving 14 bases between them. The CDR3 is 18 residues long. The germline V gene has CDR1 SGHDN and CDR2 FVKESK. CDR3: CASSQVRRGGSYNSPLHF. CDR3 DNA sequence: TGTGCCAGCAGCCAAGTCAGACGTGGCGGGTCCTATAATTCACCCCTCCACTTT.

By share of the sample, this clone is medium-sized. The chain has TRBV7-8 and TRBJ2-3; D is undetermined. The germline V and J ends were trimmed by 2 bases and 3 bases, with 9 bases remaining between them. The CDR3 sequence is 14 residues long. CDR1 SGHVS and CDR2 FQNEAQ come from the germline V gene. The CDR3 is CASSLPDGTDTQYF. Here the CDR3 DNA reads TGTGCCAGCAGCTTACCCGACGGGACAGATACGCAGTATTTT.

The chain recombines TRBV6-6 with TRBJ2-1, with a possible D match to TRBD1 (6 bases). Per the germline V gene, CDR1 is MNHNY and CDR2 is SVGAGI (reference sequence). Trimming removed 6 bases at V and 4 bases at J, with 10 bases between. The CDR3 is made up of 13 amino acids. The CDR3 here is CASSRGQYNEQFF. The DNA of the CDR3 is TGTGCCAGCAGCCGCGGACAGTACAATGAGCAGTTCTTC.

This clone has just a few counts. The rearrangement uses TRBV27 and TRBJ1-1; unclear D gene. V lost 3 bases and J lost 3, with 8 bases in between. CDR1 is MNHEY, CDR2 SMNVEV, per germline (reference sequence). This CDR3 comprises 13 residues. DNA for the CDR3: TGTGCCAGCAGTTTCCAGGTCCACACTGAAGCTTTCTTT. Its translation: CASSFQVHTEAFF.